Shown below are 30 T cell receptor beta chains from a single sample sequenced in a study of read filtering for tumor transcriptome and immune sequencing. Molecular barcoded adaptors covering alpha/delta and beta/gamma chains were used on about 390 ng RNA. MiXCR was run by TCRdb on the reads, yielding one entry per CDR3 protein. This sample yields some 130,000 distinct CDR3 sequences, of which 10% to 15% are seen a single time; around 10% belongs to the top ten. The sequencing input was a population of CD138-negative cells sorted from bone marrow. The origin of the receptors is a donor at least 40 years old with multiple myeloma.

The chain links TRBV6-1 to TRBJ1-1; the D is unclear. Looked up from germline, CDR1 is MNHNS and CDR2 is SASEGT. This CDR3 has 15 residues. Trimming took off 1 base at V and 4 bases at J, with 13 bases between the two ends. The CDR3 is CASSEVWGRSTEAFF. CDR3 bases: TGTGCCAGCAGTGAAGTTTGGGGTAGGAGCACTGAAGCTTTCTTT.

On this clonotype: Just one base apart from a much larger clone, this may be a read error. The chain is built from TRBV3-1 and TRBJ1-5; the D is unclear. CDR1 and CDR2 (germline): LGHDT, YNNKEL (reference sequence). This CDR3 comprises 14 residues. V lost 1 base, J lost 9 bases, and 13 bases lay in between. The CDR3, as DNA: TGTGCCAGCAGCCAAGCTGAGGTCTCGCGGCCCCAGCATTTT. Translating gives CASSQAEVSRPQHF.

The sample holds many counts of this clonotype. The V gene is TRBV7-2, the J gene TRBJ2-1; D might be TRBD2 (6 bases). This CDR3 is built from 15 residues. Germline-derived CDR1 and CDR2 are SGHTA and FQGNSA. V lost 0 bases to trimming and J lost 4 bases, with 10 bases between them. Here the CDR3 reads CASSLASGPYNEQFF. The CDR3 DNA is TGTGCCAGCAGCTTAGCAAGCGGGCCATACAATGAGCAGTTCTTC. Full variable domain (missing parts from reference TRBV7-2 and TRBJ2-1): GAGVSQSPSNKVTEKGKDVELRCDPISGHTALYWYRQSLGQGLEFLIYFQGNSAPDKSGLPSDRFSAERTGGSVSTLTIQRTQQEDSAVYLCASSLASGPYNEQFFGPGTRLTVL.

Turning to this clonotype: This may be a read error, as it is one base from a much larger clone. The chain joins TRBV5-1 to TRBJ2-7, with 7 bases identical to TRBD1. The V and J ends lost 7 bases and 2 bases, in that order; junction bases with no gene match: 6. Per germline, CDR1 SGHRS and CDR2 YFSETQ. The CDR3 has 13 amino acids. The CDR3 reads CASGTDITYEQYF. Here the CDR3 DNA reads TGCGCCAGCGGGACAGATATTACCTACGAGCAGTACTTC.

The chain employs TRBV6-6 and TRBJ2-5, with 11 bases matching TRBD2. CDR3 length: 17 residues. Germline CDR1 and CDR2: MNHNY and SVGAGI (reference sequence). V trimming: 2 bases; J trimming: 4 bases; junction bases outside the gene matches: 9. CDR3 amino acids: CASSYPRLAGFGETQYF. The CDR3 nucleotides are TGTGCCAGCAGTTACCCCCGACTAGCGGGGTTCGGAGAGACCCAGTACTTC.

The CDR3: CATSDRYEQFF. The DNA of the CDR3 is TGTGCCACCAGTGATAGATATGAGCAGTTCTTC. The V gene is TRBV24-1, the J gene TRBJ2-1; D unclear. This CDR3 spans 11 amino acids. Germline loops: CDR1 KGHDR, CDR2 SFDVKD. V was clipped by 3 bases and J by 8 bases, with 4 bases between them.

This clonotype was recorded at least ten times. The chain recombines TRBV20-1 with TRBJ2-5, with TRBD2 identical over 9 bases. Germline V gene sequence: CDR1 DFQATT, CDR2 SNEGSKA (reference sequence). Losses at the gene ends were 7 bases for V and 4 bases for J; bases not matched to a gene: 13. The CDR3 has 15 amino acids. In nucleotides, the CDR3 is TGCAGTGTATCATACGCGGGGGGGGCCGGAGAGACCCAGTACTTC. Translation: CSVSYAGGAGETQYF.

The J gene is TRBJ2-1, the V gene TRBV6-2 or TRBV6-3; no definite D call. This CDR3 has 14 residues. The V end was cut by 2 bases, the J end by 2 bases, with 7 bases between. The germline V gene has CDR1 MNHEY and CDR2 SVGEGT. The DNA for the CDR3 is TGTGCCAGCAGTTACGGTTCGGCCTACAATGAGCAGTTCTTC. Its protein product is CASSYGSAYNEQFF.

This clonotype was recorded at least ten times. The chain couples TRBV5-1 to TRBJ1-1, with TRBD1 identical over 7 bases. Germline V gives CDR1 SGHRS, CDR2 YFSETQ. The ends lost 4 bases at V and 1 base at J; junction bases unmatched: 4. This CDR3 spans 14 amino acids. The DNA of the CDR3 is TGCGCCAGCAGCCCGGGACAGCCGAACACTGAAGCTTTCTTT. Protein sequence: CASSPGQPNTEAFF.

This clonotype was observed many times. The chain combines TRBV6-2 or TRBV6-3 with TRBJ1-1, with TRBD1 identical over 7 bases. CDR1 and CDR2 from the germline V gene are MNHEY and SVGEGT. V dropped 2 bases and J dropped 5; count of bases not matched to a gene: 8. This CDR3 is 15 amino acids long. The CDR3 region has the DNA TGTGCCAGCAGTTACAGGGGGCGGCTGGGGACTGAAGCTTTCTTT. Protein product: CASSYRGRLGTEAFF.

This clonotype was picked up many times. The genes are TRBV5-1 and TRBJ2-1, with 8 bases that match TRBD1. Germline-derived CDR1 and CDR2 are SGHRS and YFSETQ. J was trimmed by 8 bases and V by 4 bases; bases with no gene match: 8. The CDR3 totals 14 residues. The CDR3 region has the DNA TGCGCCAGCAGCCGTCAGGGGGCTGACGATGAGCAGTTCTTC. Its translation is CASSRQGADDEQFF.

This clonotype has a count of ten or more. The chain uses TRBV7-2 and TRBJ1-5; no definite D call. Trimming removed 3 bases at V and 6 bases at J, with 9 bases between. Per the germline V gene, CDR1 is SGHTA and CDR2 is FQGNSA. CDR3 size: 13 residues. The CDR3 sequence: CASSLAFFQPQHF. CDR3 in DNA: TGTGCCAGCAGCTTGGCGTTCTTTCAGCCCCAGCATTTT.

This clonotype was counted many times. This chain's CDR3 is CASSPSFPRSYNEQFF. In DNA, the CDR3 is TGTGCCAGCAGCCCCTCCTTCCCCCGTTCCTACAATGAGCAGTTCTTC. The rearrangement links TRBV4-2 to TRBJ2-1; no reliable D call. Looked up from germline, CDR1 is LGHNA and CDR2 is YNFKEQ. The CDR3 is 16 amino acids. With 4 bases removed from V and 1 base from J, the gap between germline ends came to 14 bases.

This clonotype was recorded at least ten times. The J gene is TRBJ2-3, the V gene TRBV29-1; TRBD1 agrees at 8 bases. V lost 3 bases to trimming and J lost 3 bases; unmatched junction nucleotides: 11. Germline V lookup: CDR1 SQVTM, CDR2 ANQGSEA. The CDR3 is 16 residues long. The CDR3 nucleotides read TGCAGCGTTGATAAAGGCCAGGGGGCTCTAACAGATACGCAGTATTTT. The encoded protein is CSVDKGQGALTDTQYF.

This clonotype was detected only a few times. The chain carries TRBV24-1 and TRBJ2-1, with 10 bases lining up with TRBD1. Germline CDR1 reads KGHDR; CDR2 reads SFDVKD. CDR3 length: 19 residues. The ends lost 6 bases at V and 3 bases at J; junction bases unmatched: 16. The CDR3 nucleotides are TGTGCCACCAGTCCCGGGACAGGGGTTCGCCCGCGGGGCTACAATGAGCAGTTCTTC. It translates to CATSPGTGVRPRGYNEQFF.

As for this clonotype: The conserved phenylalanine or tryptophan normally closing the CDR3 is absent here, so this likely arose from a read error. The DNA is left out, because the CDR3 cannot be placed on it with certainty; the CDR3 is given as TCRdb lists it. The rearrangement uses TRBV3-1 and TRBJ2-1; no DNA check was done on the table's D call, TRBD2. With termini counted, the CDR3 has 15 amino acids. Germline V CDR1 and CDR2: LGHDT, YNNKEL (reference sequence). CDR3 loop: CASSQILAGDNEQIS.

In this sample, this clonotype turned up many times. This chain connects TRBV5-1 to TRBJ2-5; no clear D gene. Between the trimmed V and J ends, which lost 0 bases and 2 bases, there was a span of 8 bases. The germline V gene encodes CDR1 SGHRS and CDR2 YFSETQ. The CDR3 runs 14 residues. The CDR3 DNA reads TGCGCCAGCAGCTTGGATCACAAGCAAGAGACCCAGTACTTC. Translated, it gives CASSLDHKQETQYF.

This clonotype was seen many times. The rearrangement links TRBV7-2 to TRBJ2-1; 7 bases are a match to TRBD2. The CDR3 sequence is 18 residues long. Unmatched junction bases numbered 13, after V lost 5 bases and J lost 0 bases. Germline lookup yields CDR1 SGHTA and CDR2 FQGNSA. Here the CDR3 reads CASSPQRGWGGSYNEQFF. The CDR3 nucleotides are TGTGCCAGCAGCCCACAACGGGGATGGGGGGGCTCCTACAATGAGCAGTTCTTC.

The V gene is TRBV20-1, the J gene TRBJ1-5; TRBD1 matches 7 bases. This CDR3 has 15 amino acids. The germline gives CDR1 DFQATT, CDR2 SNEGSKA (reference sequence). Trimming at V came to 1 base and at J to 7 bases, leaving 10 bases not matched to a gene. The CDR3 nucleotides are TGCAGTGCTAGAGGGGGGTCGGCAGGGGGGCAGCCCCAGCATTTT. Translation: CSARGGSAGGQPQHF.

This clonotype was observed many times. This chain links TRBV6-5 with TRBJ2-7, with 10 bases identical to TRBD2. The germline CDR1 and CDR2 sequences are MNHEY and SVGAGI. Trimming removed 4 bases from V and 4 bases from J; junction bases left unmatched: 7. This CDR3 spans 15 amino acids. CDR3 residues: CASSLQAGGRYEQYF. CDR3 DNA: TGTGCCAGCAGTTTACAAGCGGGAGGGAGGTACGAGCAGTACTTC.

The sample holds a few counts of this clonotype. A much larger clone lies a single base off, so this may be a read error. This chain joins TRBV7-9 and TRBJ1-1; D is uncertain. Germline values: CDR1 SEHNR, CDR2 FQNEAQ (reference sequence). The CDR3 totals 14 residues. The CDR3 spells CACSPGQMNTEAFF. In DNA, the CDR3 is TGTGCCTGCAGCCCCGGCCAGATGAACACTGAAGCTTTCTTT.

This clonotype was recorded a few times. This chain connects TRBV18 to TRBJ1-3, with D unclear. The CDR3 consists of 14 residues. V was pared by 6 bases and J by 1 base, with 10 bases between. Germline V gene sequence: CDR1 KGHSH, CDR2 LQKENI. CDR3 in amino acids: CASSAGQSGNTIYF. CDR3 nucleotide sequence: TGTGCCAGCTCCGCGGGCCAGTCTGGAAACACCATATATTTT.

This clonotype was counted only a few times. The chain carries TRBV7-2 and TRBJ2-1, with a tentative D call TRBD1 (6 bases). CDR3 length: 15 residues. Germline assignment: CDR1 SGHTA and CDR2 FQGNSA. The V end lost 4 bases, the J end lost 1 base, and 11 bases lay between the germline ends. The CDR3 coding sequence is TGTGCCAGCAGCTCCACAGGGCAGTCCTACAATGAGCAGTTCTTC. It is translated as CASSSTGQSYNEQFF. Complete variable domain (other parts from reference TRBV7-2 and TRBJ2-1): GAGVSQSPSNKVTEKGKDVELRCDPISGHTALYWYRQSLGQGLEFLIYFQGNSAPDKSGLPSDRFSAERTGGSVSTLTIQRTQQEDSAVYLCASSSTGQSYNEQFFGPGTRLTVL.

This clonotype was recorded at least ten times. The V and J genes are TRBV20-1 and TRBJ2-3, with 7 positions matching TRBD2. Germline CDR1 DFQATT, CDR2 SNEGSKA (reference sequence). The CDR3 totals 16 residues. V shed 6 bases and J 2 bases; nucleotides not matched to a gene: 14. CDR3 DNA sequence: TGCAGTGCAGCCCCCGTGGTACTAGCGAACACAGATACGCAGTATTTT. This gives the protein CSAAPVVLANTDTQYF.

This clonotype was seen at least ten times. The chain uses TRBV6-1 and TRBJ2-7, with 8 bases aligning to TRBD1. V was pared by 5 bases and J by 2 bases, with 5 bases of the junction left unmatched. The length of the CDR3 is 14 residues. Germline-derived CDR1 and CDR2 are MNHNS and SASEGT. The CDR3, as DNA: TGTGCCAGCAGTCAGGGACAGGACCCCTACGAGCAGTACTTC. Translation: CASSQGQDPYEQYF.

Comments on this clonotype: At one of its ends the junction is not consistent with the germline gene, which may arise from a read error. The gene calls are TRBV6-5 and TRBJ1-1, with 8 bases aligning to TRBD1. The CDR3 length is 14 residues. Germline CDR1 and CDR2: MNHEY and SVGAGI. In nucleotides, the CDR3 is TGTGCCTGCAGTTCCGGACAGGGTTTCACTGAAGCTTTCTTT. Protein: CACSSGQGFTEAFF.

The rearrangement joins TRBV5-6 to TRBJ2-3; 8 positions agree with TRBD2. The CDR3 extends over 17 amino acids. Trimming took 4 bases from V and 0 from J; bases not matched to a gene: 10. CDR1 and CDR2 from the germline V gene are SGHDT and YYEEEE. The CDR3 DNA follows: TGTGCCAGCAGCGGCGGGGGGCCAGAGAGTAGCACAGATACGCAGTATTTT. Protein: CASSGGGPESSTDTQYF.

Comment on this clonotype: A much larger clone is a single base away; this may be a read error. The chain recombines TRBV6-6 with TRBJ1-1, with a possible D match to TRBD1 (5 bases). Trimming cost V 8 bases and J 1 base, with 14 bases left between them. CDR3 length equals 14 residues. Germline V gene data show CDR1 as MNHNY and CDR2 as SVGAGI (reference sequence). The CDR3 protein is CASLGGAANTEAFF. CDR3 DNA: TGTGCCAGCTTGGGAGGGGCTGCGAACACTGAAGCTTTCTTT.

This clonotype was observed a handful of times. This may come from a read error, since a much larger clone is one base off. The rearrangement uses TRBV20-1 and TRBJ1-1; maybe TRBD1 (5 bases). This CDR3 contains 13 residues. Looked up from germline, CDR1 is DFQATT and CDR2 is SNEGSKA (reference sequence). V lost 6 bases to trimming and J lost 3 bases, with 14 bases between them. The CDR3 DNA sequence: TGCAGTGCCCCCCAAGGGACGTACACTGAAGCTTTCTTT. Residues: CSAPQGTYTEAFF.

In the case of this clonotype: A much larger clonotype is one base distant, so this may be a read error. V is TRBV24-1 and J is TRBJ2-5, with TRBD1 matching 7 bases. The CDR3 is 15 amino acids. The junction had 6 bases not matched to a gene; V was cut back by 1 base and J by 5 bases. Per the germline V gene, CDR1 is KGHDR and CDR2 is SFDVKD. The CDR3, as DNA: TGTGCCACCAGTGATTTCCGACAGGGCGCGGAGACCCAGTACTTC. Translating it yields CATSDFRQGAETQYF.